Listed below are T cell receptor beta chains from one sample, sequenced in a study of beta chain features in type 1 diabetes. Here immunoSEQ multiplex PCR was the method, and the copy in TCRdb shows in-frame clones only, minus some. This sample has more than 300,000 clones, with approximately 8% found just once. Sequencing used central memory CD4+ T cells from blood. These receptors all come from a woman aged 18-29 years in good health. CDR3s leave out the opening cysteine and the closing phenylalanine or tryptophan.

v_gene	j_gene	len	CDR3aa
TRBV6-6	TRBJ2-5	11	ASSSGWKETQY
TRBV7-9	TRBJ2-1	11	ASSSTGLDEQF
TRBV27	TRBJ2-7	12	ASSSGGLSYEQY
TRBV5-4	TRBJ2-7	12	ASSWDRGRYEQY
TRBV12-2	TRBJ2-1	15	ASRPRTSGRLGDEQF
TRBV29-1	TRBJ1-4	12	SARAPATNEKLF
TRBV6-1	TRBJ1-1	11	ASEGQVNTEAF
TRBV5-5	TRBJ2-5	13	ASSSRLAGKETQY
TRBV2	TRBJ2-7	12	ASSDWGETYEQY
TRBV5-1	TRBJ2-5	13	ASSLIGGKQETQY
TRBV6-6	TRBJ2-2	13	ASSYLDSDTGELF
TRBV6-6	TRBJ2-7	12	ASGRTQGSYEQY
TRBV7-9	TRBJ2-5	12	ASSFPVLQETQY
TRBV7-2	TRBJ2-3	12	ASSLAKNTDTQY